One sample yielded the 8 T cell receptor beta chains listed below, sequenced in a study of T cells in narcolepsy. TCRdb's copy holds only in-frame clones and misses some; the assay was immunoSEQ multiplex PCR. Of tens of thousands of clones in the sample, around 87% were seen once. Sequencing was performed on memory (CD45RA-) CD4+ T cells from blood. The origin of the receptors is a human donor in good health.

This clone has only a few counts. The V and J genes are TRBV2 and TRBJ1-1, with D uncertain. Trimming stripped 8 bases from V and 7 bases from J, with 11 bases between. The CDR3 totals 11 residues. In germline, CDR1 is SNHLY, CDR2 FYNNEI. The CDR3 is CASRTGGEAFF. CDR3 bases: TGTGCCAGCCGAACTGGAGGTGAAGCTTTCTTT.

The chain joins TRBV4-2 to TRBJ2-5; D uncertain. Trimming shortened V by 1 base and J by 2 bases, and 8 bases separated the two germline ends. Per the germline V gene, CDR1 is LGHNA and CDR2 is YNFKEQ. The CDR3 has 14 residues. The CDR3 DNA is TGTGCCAGCAGCCAAGTCACGGAGCAAGAGACCCAGTACTTC. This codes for CASSQVTEQETQYF.

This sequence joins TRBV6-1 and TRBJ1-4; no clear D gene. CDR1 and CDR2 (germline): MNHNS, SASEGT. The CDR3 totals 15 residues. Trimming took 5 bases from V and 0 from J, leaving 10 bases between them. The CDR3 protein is CASSRYPATNEKLFF. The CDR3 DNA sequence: TGTGCCAGCAGTAGGTATCCGGCAACTAATGAAAAACTGTTTTTT.

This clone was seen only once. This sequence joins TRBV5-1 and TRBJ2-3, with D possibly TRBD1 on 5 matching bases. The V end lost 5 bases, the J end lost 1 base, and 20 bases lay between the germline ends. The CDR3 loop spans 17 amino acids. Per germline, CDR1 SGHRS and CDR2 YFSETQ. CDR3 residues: CASRQGFGSGRTDTQYF. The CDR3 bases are TGCGCCAGCAGGCAGGGTTTTGGCTCCGGTCGCACAGATACGCAGTATTTT. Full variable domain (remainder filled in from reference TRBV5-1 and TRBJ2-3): KAGVTQTPRYLIKTRGQQVTLSCSPISGHRSVSWYQQTPGQGLQFLFEYFSETQRNKGNFPGRFSGRQFSNSRSEMNVSTLELGDSALYLCASRQGFGSGRTDTQYFGPGTRLTVL.

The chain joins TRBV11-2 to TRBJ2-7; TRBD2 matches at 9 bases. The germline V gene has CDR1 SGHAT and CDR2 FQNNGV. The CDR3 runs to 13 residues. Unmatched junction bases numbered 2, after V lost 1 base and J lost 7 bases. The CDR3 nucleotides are TGTGCCAGCAGCTTAGTAGGACTAGCGGAGCAGTACTTC. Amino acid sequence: CASSLVGLAEQYF.

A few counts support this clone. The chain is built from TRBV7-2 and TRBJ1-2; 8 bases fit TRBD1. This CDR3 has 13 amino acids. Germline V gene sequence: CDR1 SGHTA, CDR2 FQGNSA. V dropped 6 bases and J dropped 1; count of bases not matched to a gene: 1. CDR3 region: CASRQGGNYGYTF. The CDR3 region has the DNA TGTGCCAGCAGACAGGGGGGTAACTATGGCTACACCTTC.

CDR3 loop: CASSEVTSGSSYEQYF. In DNA form, the CDR3 reads TGTGCCAGCAGTGAAGTTACTAGCGGGAGCTCCTACGAGCAGTACTTC. This chain links TRBV2 with TRBJ2-7; 11 bases align to TRBD2. CDR1 is SNHLY, CDR2 FYNNEI, per germline. With 1 base clipped from V and 0 bases from J, the junction kept 2 bases outside the gene matches. The CDR3 extends over 16 amino acids.

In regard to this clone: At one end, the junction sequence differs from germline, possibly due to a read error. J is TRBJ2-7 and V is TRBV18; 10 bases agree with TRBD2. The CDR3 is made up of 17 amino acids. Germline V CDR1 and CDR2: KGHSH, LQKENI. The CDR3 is CASSPPPSGRALDEQYF. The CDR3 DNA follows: TGTGCCAGCTCGCCACCCCCGAGCGGGAGGGCCCTCGACGAGCAGTACTTC.